The rows below give T cell receptor beta chains drawn from one sample of a study of blood T cell repertoires in COVID-19. Repertoires were generated with immunoSEQ multiplex PCR, while TCRdb's copy carries only in-frame clones and drops some. This sample has more than 150,000 clones, with approximately 87% found just once. What was sequenced was peripheral blood. All receptors come from a man in his 70s with active or convalescent COVID-19. The conserved cysteine and the conserved F or W are not part of the CDR3 here. The D gene is left open where the match is weak.

CDR3	D	V	J
ASSQDQGAGANVLT	TRBD1	TRBV14	TRBJ2-6
ASSFWTGSTYEQY	TRBD1	TRBV11-2	TRBJ2-7
ASSSPSRKQY	NA	TRBV6-6	TRBJ2-7
ASSSGQLNTGELF	TRBD1	TRBV6-5	TRBJ2-2
ASSVDGMEYGYT	NA	TRBV9	TRBJ1-2
ASSYDRRNTGELF	NA	TRBV7-3	TRBJ2-2
ASSPAGGRNQPQH	NA	TRBV11-2	TRBJ1-5
ASSPSPRGQPQH	NA	TRBV28	TRBJ1-5
ASSFRTSVYNEQF	TRBD2	TRBV6-2/TRBV6-3	TRBJ2-1
ASSMLESRNEQF	NA	TRBV19	TRBJ2-1
ASSEGTEHGYT	TRBD1	TRBV25-1	TRBJ1-2
AIGSRGRPTGELF	NA	TRBV19	TRBJ2-2
STESGSSYNEQF	TRBD2	TRBV29-1	TRBJ2-1
ASSQGPDTQY	NA	TRBV4-3	TRBJ2-3
ASGLGQANSPLH	TRBD1	TRBV27	TRBJ1-6
ASSVASGRYNEQF	TRBD2	TRBV11-3	TRBJ2-1
ASSLYSRYEQF	NA	TRBV27	TRBJ2-1
ASSQDKGGASAVLANEKLF	TRBD1	TRBV4-1	TRBJ1-4
ASSLEGGTEAF	NA	TRBV11-3	TRBJ1-1
ASSLTGNQPQH	TRBD1	TRBV6-6	TRBJ1-5
AWSYSGSTYEQY	TRBD2	TRBV30	TRBJ2-7
ASSLLEDYGYT	NA	TRBV2	TRBJ1-2
AWQSGGHSPLH	NA	TRBV30	TRBJ1-6
ASSAGTGGIYGYT	TRBD1	TRBV6-4	TRBJ1-2
ASNLPGNTIY	NA	TRBV6-5	TRBJ1-3
ASITPVLGRGLHEQF	TRBD1	TRBV7-9	TRBJ2-1
ASSLGQGLSGNTIY	NA	TRBV21-1	TRBJ1-3
ASSPLGGVRTEAF	NA	TRBV6-2/TRBV6-3	TRBJ1-1
ASTNDRRNYGYT	NA	TRBV11-2	TRBJ1-2
ASSDSAGLSNQPQH	NA	TRBV2	TRBJ1-5
ASSPTSGQF	NA	TRBV28	TRBJ2-1
ASSQGGQGIPPSN	TRBD1	TRBV5-4	TRBJ2-3
ASSVSQGSTEAF	TRBD1	TRBV7-9	TRBJ1-1
ASSQTLVSTDTQY	NA	TRBV4-1	TRBJ2-3
SASSLLINYGYT	NA	TRBV20-1	TRBJ1-2
ASSLRLAGDSYEQY	TRBD2	TRBV7-8	TRBJ2-7
ASRPGDQPQH	NA	TRBV6-6	TRBJ1-5
ASSYDDKPNQPQH	NA	TRBV6-5	TRBJ1-5
ASRPFQQGYTEAF	NA	TRBV19	TRBJ1-1
ASSLGPYYEQY	NA	TRBV28	TRBJ2-7
ASSPLRGGQETQY	TRBD2	TRBV18	TRBJ2-5
ASSFWSSYNEQF	NA	TRBV28	TRBJ2-1
ASSQSGYDRGNGYT	TRBD1	TRBV4-1	TRBJ1-2
ASSPPGTTVYEQY	TRBD2	TRBV28	TRBJ2-7
ASSLPGSVPNEQF	NA	TRBV9	TRBJ2-1
ASRGLAGQETQY	TRBD2	TRBV5-1	TRBJ2-5